These T cell receptor beta chains were read from a single sample in a study of blood T cell repertoires in COVID-19. Profiling relied on immunoSEQ multiplex PCR, and the TCRdb table lists in-frame clones only, not all of them. The sample records 200,000 to 300,000 clones, roughly 90% being singletons. Sequences were obtained from peripheral blood. These receptors were taken from a woman aged 25-40 years with acute or convalescent COVID-19. Each CDR3 is given with its conserved first and last residue. D genes are given only for firm matches. Expanded clones get a size class; other rows say once, few or many, or leave the size out.

CDR3 length: 15
J gene: TRBJ2-7
clone size: -
V gene: TRBV30
D gene: TRBD1
CDR3 DNA: TGTGCCTGGACCCCGGACCGGGACAGGGGTACCGAGCAGTACTTC
CDR3 protein: CAWTPDRDRGTEQYF

CDR3 length: 15
J gene: TRBJ1-5
clone size: -
V gene: TRBV2
D gene: TRBD1
CDR3 DNA: TGTGCCAGCAGTCCGACAGGGGGTCATGGTCAGCCCCAGCATTTT
CDR3 protein: CASSPTGGHGQPQHF

CDR3 length: 15
J gene: TRBJ2-3
clone size: -
V gene: TRBV18
D gene: -
CDR3 DNA: TGTGCCAGCTCACCAGGGCGGGCCGGCACAGATACGCAGTATTTT
CDR3 protein: CASSPGRAGTDTQYF

CDR3 length: 12
J gene: TRBJ1-2
clone size: -
V gene: TRBV29-1
D gene: -
CDR3 DNA: TGCAGCGCCCAGCGGAATAACTATGGCTACACCTTC
CDR3 protein: CSAQRNNYGYTF

CDR3 length: 16
J gene: TRBJ1-5
clone size: few
V gene: TRBV11-2
D gene: -
CDR3 DNA: TGTGCCAGCAGCTTAGGGACAGCATCTAGCAATCAGCCCCAGCATTTT
CDR3 protein: CASSLGTASSNQPQHF

CDR3 length: 13
J gene: TRBJ1-6
clone size: once
V gene: TRBV28
D gene: -
CDR3 DNA: TGTGCCAGCAGTTTAAAGCTAAATTCACCCCTCCACTTT
CDR3 protein: CASSLKLNSPLHF

CDR3 length: 16
J gene: TRBJ2-7
clone size: -
V gene: TRBV6-1
D gene: -
CDR3 DNA: TGTGCCAGCAGTGGACCCCAGGGCCCACTCTCCTACGAGCAGTACTTC
CDR3 protein: CASSGPQGPLSYEQYF

CDR3 length: 15
J gene: TRBJ2-1
clone size: -
V gene: TRBV7-6
D gene: TRBD2
CDR3 DNA: TGTGCCAGCAGCCTTCAGGCTAGCGGCTACAATGAGCAGTTCTTC
CDR3 protein: CASSLQASGYNEQFF

CDR3 length: 15
J gene: TRBJ2-7
clone size: -
V gene: TRBV19
D gene: -
CDR3 DNA: TGTGCCAGTAGTATATACAGCGGGTCCTCCTACGAGCAGTACTTC
CDR3 protein: CASSIYSGSSYEQYF

CDR3 length: 16
J gene: TRBJ1-1
clone size: -
V gene: TRBV3-1/TRBV3-2
D gene: TRBD1
CDR3 DNA: TGTGCCAGCAGCCAGGGACAGGGGCCGCTTAACACTGAAGCTTTCTTT
CDR3 protein: CASSQGQGPLNTEAFF

CDR3 length: 15
J gene: TRBJ2-1
clone size: -
V gene: TRBV5-1
D gene: -
CDR3 DNA: TGCGCCAGCAGCTGGGCGAGGGGGATAGGCGATGAGCAGTTCTTC
CDR3 protein: CASSWARGIGDEQFF

CDR3 length: 14
J gene: TRBJ2-3
clone size: -
V gene: TRBV6-7
D gene: TRBD1
CDR3 DNA: TGTGCCAGCAGTACCAGGGGGCGGACAGATACGCAGTATTTT
CDR3 protein: CASSTRGRTDTQYF

CDR3 length: 14
J gene: TRBJ2-2
clone size: once
V gene: TRBV30
D gene: -
CDR3 DNA: TGTGCCTGGAGTGGTCTTGGCCCGTCCGGGGAGCTGTTTTTT
CDR3 protein: CAWSGLGPSGELFF

CDR3 length: 15
J gene: TRBJ2-5
clone size: -
V gene: TRBV19
D gene: -
CDR3 DNA: TGTGCCAGTAGTATCACCTCAGGGCTCCCTGAGACCCAGTACTTC
CDR3 protein: CASSITSGLPETQYF

CDR3 length: 14
J gene: TRBJ1-2
clone size: -
V gene: TRBV6-5
D gene: -
CDR3 DNA: TGTGCCAGCAGTTTTGGCAGGGAGGGATATGGCTACACCTTC
CDR3 protein: CASSFGREGYGYTF

CDR3 length: 17
J gene: TRBJ2-1
clone size: once
V gene: TRBV11-3
D gene: TRBD2
CDR3 DNA: TGTGCCAGCAGCTTAGAAAAACTAGCGGGAGGAAGGAGTGAGCAGTTCTTC
CDR3 protein: CASSLEKLAGGRSEQFF

CDR3 length: 15
J gene: TRBJ2-5
clone size: -
V gene: TRBV7-2
D gene: TRBD1
CDR3 DNA: TGTGCCAGCAGCCCGACAGGGGGCGCCGGGGAGACCCAGTACTTC
CDR3 protein: CASSPTGGAGETQYF

CDR3 length: 12
J gene: TRBJ2-7
clone size: few
V gene: TRBV30
D gene: TRBD1
CDR3 DNA: TGTGCCTGGAGTAGGGACAGCTACGAGCAGTACTTC
CDR3 protein: CAWSRDSYEQYF

CDR3 length: 16
J gene: TRBJ2-5
clone size: -
V gene: TRBV12-5
D gene: -
CDR3 DNA: TGTGCTAGTGGTTTGCCCCCGGGACTCCGAACCGAGACCCAGTACTTC
CDR3 protein: CASGLPPGLRTETQYF

CDR3 length: 15
J gene: TRBJ2-7
clone size: -
V gene: TRBV19
D gene: -
CDR3 DNA: TGTGCCAGTAGTACTCGGGTTCCGCTATTCTACGAGCAGTACTTC
CDR3 protein: CASSTRVPLFYEQYF

CDR3 length: 14
J gene: TRBJ2-7
clone size: -
V gene: TRBV19
D gene: TRBD2
CDR3 DNA: TGTGCCAGTCCAATAGCGGGCGGGTTGGACGAGCAGTACTTC
CDR3 protein: CASPIAGGLDEQYF

CDR3 length: 16
J gene: TRBJ1-3
clone size: -
V gene: TRBV11-2
D gene: TRBD1
CDR3 DNA: TGTGCCAGCAGCTTGGGACAGGGGATCTCTGGAAACACCATATATTTT
CDR3 protein: CASSLGQGISGNTIYF

CDR3 length: 16
J gene: TRBJ1-1
clone size: -
V gene: TRBV11-2
D gene: -
CDR3 DNA: TGTGCCAGCAGCTCCATACCGGGACATATGAACACTGAAGCTTTCTTT
CDR3 protein: CASSSIPGHMNTEAFF

CDR3 length: 16
J gene: TRBJ2-1
clone size: -
V gene: TRBV7-2
D gene: TRBD2
CDR3 DNA: TGTGCCAGCAGCCCTCCGGGACTACCGACGAACAATGAGCAGTTCTTC
CDR3 protein: CASSPPGLPTNNEQFF

CDR3 length: 14
J gene: TRBJ2-2
clone size: -
V gene: TRBV7-2
D gene: TRBD2
CDR3 DNA: TGTGCCAGCAGCTCGCGGGGGGCGGCCGGGGAGCTGTTTTTT
CDR3 protein: CASSSRGAAGELFF

CDR3 length: 14
J gene: TRBJ1-2
clone size: -
V gene: TRBV2
D gene: TRBD1
CDR3 DNA: TGTGCCAGCAGTGCAGGACAGGGGGACTATGGCTACACCTTC
CDR3 protein: CASSAGQGDYGYTF

CDR3 length: 17
J gene: TRBJ2-7
clone size: -
V gene: TRBV11-2
D gene: -
CDR3 DNA: TGTGCCAGCAGTCTCAATCGGATAGCCCACCGGAAGTACGAGCAGTACTTC
CDR3 protein: CASSLNRIAHRKYEQYF

CDR3 length: 13
J gene: TRBJ1-3
clone size: -
V gene: TRBV9
D gene: -
CDR3 DNA: TGTGCCAGCACTACAGGGTCTGGAAACACCATATATTTT
CDR3 protein: CASTTGSGNTIYF

CDR3 length: 12
J gene: TRBJ2-1
clone size: -
V gene: TRBV7-9
D gene: -
CDR3 DNA: TGTGCCAGCAGCCAAGCGGGTGGGGAGCAGTTCTTC
CDR3 protein: CASSQAGGEQFF

CDR3 length: 13
J gene: TRBJ1-2
clone size: -
V gene: TRBV7-2
D gene: -
CDR3 DNA: TGTGCCAGCAGCTTACAGGGGAACTATGGCTACACCTTC
CDR3 protein: CASSLQGNYGYTF

CDR3 length: 16
J gene: TRBJ2-5
clone size: -
V gene: TRBV9
D gene: TRBD2
CDR3 DNA: TGTGCCAGCAGCGTAGGATTAGCGGGAGACATAGAGACCCAGTACTTC
CDR3 protein: CASSVGLAGDIETQYF

CDR3 length: 15
J gene: TRBJ1-3
clone size: -
V gene: TRBV6-2/TRBV6-3
D gene: -
CDR3 DNA: TGTGCCAGCAGTTACGACGAGGGGGCTGGAAACACCATATATTTT
CDR3 protein: CASSYDEGAGNTIYF

CDR3 length: 12
J gene: TRBJ1-1
clone size: once
V gene: TRBV30
D gene: TRBD1
CDR3 DNA: TGTGCCTGGGACCGGGACAGAACTGAAGCTTTCTTT
CDR3 protein: CAWDRDRTEAFF

CDR3 length: 13
J gene: TRBJ1-1
clone size: -
V gene: TRBV3-1/TRBV3-2
D gene: TRBD1
CDR3 DNA: TGTGCCAGCAGCCCGACAGGGGGACCTGAAGCTTTCTTT
CDR3 protein: CASSPTGGPEAFF

CDR3 length: 14
J gene: TRBJ2-1
clone size: -
V gene: TRBV7-6
D gene: TRBD1
CDR3 DNA: TGTGCCAGCAGCCCCTGGGACAGATACAATGAGCAGTTCTTC
CDR3 protein: CASSPWDRYNEQFF

CDR3 length: 15
J gene: TRBJ2-7
clone size: -
V gene: TRBV19
D gene: TRBD1
CDR3 DNA: TGTGCCAGTAGTCCCAGCAGGGGGTTTCCTAACGAGCAGTACTTC
CDR3 protein: CASSPSRGFPNEQYF

CDR3 length: 15
J gene: TRBJ2-1
clone size: -
V gene: TRBV2
D gene: TRBD2
CDR3 DNA: TGTGCCAGCAGTGTTCTAGCGGGGGACTACAATGAGCAGTTCTTC
CDR3 protein: CASSVLAGDYNEQFF

CDR3 length: 15
J gene: TRBJ2-3
clone size: -
V gene: TRBV5-1
D gene: TRBD1
CDR3 DNA: TGCGCCAGCAGCATTACAGGGGGAGGTACAGATACGCAGTATTTT
CDR3 protein: CASSITGGGTDTQYF

CDR3 length: 19
J gene: TRBJ2-1
clone size: -
V gene: TRBV9
D gene: TRBD2
CDR3 DNA: TGTGCCAGCAGCGTAGCGGGGAGAACTAGCGCCCTTTTCATCAGTGAGCAGTTCTTC
CDR3 protein: CASSVAGRTSALFISEQFF

CDR3 length: 18
J gene: TRBJ2-5
clone size: -
V gene: TRBV10-3
D gene: -
CDR3 DNA: TGTGCCATCAGTGAGTCGAATGCAGGAGGAATTGGGGAAGAGACCCAGTACTTC
CDR3 protein: CAISESNAGGIGEETQYF

CDR3 length: 14
J gene: TRBJ2-3
clone size: once
V gene: TRBV19
D gene: TRBD1
CDR3 DNA: TGTGCCAGTAGTACGACAGGGGGCAATCAGCCCCAGTATTTT
CDR3 protein: CASSTTGGNQPQYF

CDR3 length: 15
J gene: TRBJ1-5
clone size: -
V gene: TRBV6-2/TRBV6-3
D gene: TRBD1
CDR3 DNA: TGTGCCAGCAGTTACTGGGCAGGGGGAGATCAGCCCCAGCATTTT
CDR3 protein: CASSYWAGGDQPQHF

CDR3 length: 12
J gene: TRBJ1-3
clone size: few
V gene: TRBV19
D gene: -
CDR3 DNA: TGTGCCAGTCCCGGAGGGGGAAACACCATATATTTT
CDR3 protein: CASPGGGNTIYF

CDR3 length: 14
J gene: TRBJ1-5
clone size: -
V gene: TRBV29-1
D gene: TRBD1
CDR3 DNA: TGCAGCGTCGGTGAGCTGACAGGGGGACAGCCCCAGCATTTT
CDR3 protein: CSVGELTGGQPQHF

CDR3 length: 12
J gene: TRBJ2-4
clone size: -
V gene: TRBV29-1
D gene: -
CDR3 DNA: TGCAGCGTTGAAGCCTCGGGAAACATTCAGTACTTC
CDR3 protein: CSVEASGNIQYF

CDR3 length: 13
J gene: TRBJ1-4
clone size: -
V gene: TRBV30
D gene: -
CDR3 DNA: TGTGCCGGCCAAGCGTTACCTAATGAAAAACTGTTTTTT
CDR3 protein: CAGQALPNEKLFF

CDR3 length: 16
J gene: TRBJ2-2
clone size: -
V gene: TRBV12-5
D gene: -
CDR3 DNA: TGTGCTAGTGAGAAAGGGGTCGCGTTAAACACCGGGGAGCTGTTTTTT
CDR3 protein: CASEKGVALNTGELFF

CDR3 length: 14
J gene: TRBJ1-4
clone size: -
V gene: TRBV30
D gene: TRBD1
CDR3 DNA: TGTGCCTGGAGTGGGGGACAGGGGAGGGAAAAACTGTTTTTT
CDR3 protein: CAWSGGQGREKLFF

CDR3 length: 17
J gene: TRBJ2-2
clone size: -
V gene: TRBV5-8
D gene: TRBD2
CDR3 DNA: TGTGCCAGCAGCTTGGAAGTAGCGGGAGGGCACACCGGGGAGCTGTTTTTT
CDR3 protein: CASSLEVAGGHTGELFF